This TCR beta chain emerged from a study of T cell repertoires in cytomegalovirus infection. The overall study: The authors used CMV epitopes that were HLA-C-restricted (recently identified) and HLA-B-restricted (well studied). In public TCR beta signatures, there were indications of both CMV infection and matching HLA type.

TCRdb re-derived calls from the reads in MiXCR, one entry per CDR3 protein. The sample has about 150,000 distinct CDR3 sequences, about 32% seen once. The CDR3 totals 13 residues. V was clipped by 1 base and J by 3 bases, with 7 bases between them. CDR1 SGHRS and CDR2 YFSETQ come from the germline V gene. Study outcomes and limitations: Ex vivo responses were dominated by HLA-C-restricted CMV-specific TCR beta clonotypes. Carriers of CMV and the relevant HLA type were discriminated by public TCR beta frequency.

This clonotype has more than one count but fewer than ten. As yet, its antigen is unknown. The receptor comes from a human donor in good health (CMV status not recorded). Some clones in this sample may be carry-over from other donors' samples. This specimen was CD8+ T cells from cultured PBMCs, taken from culture after CMV antigen stimulation. The chain couples TRBV5-1 to TRBJ1-1; unclear D gene. CDR3 amino acids: CASSLTRYTEAFF. The CDR3 DNA sequence: TGCGCCAGCAGCTTGACACGTTACACTGAAGCTTTCTTT.